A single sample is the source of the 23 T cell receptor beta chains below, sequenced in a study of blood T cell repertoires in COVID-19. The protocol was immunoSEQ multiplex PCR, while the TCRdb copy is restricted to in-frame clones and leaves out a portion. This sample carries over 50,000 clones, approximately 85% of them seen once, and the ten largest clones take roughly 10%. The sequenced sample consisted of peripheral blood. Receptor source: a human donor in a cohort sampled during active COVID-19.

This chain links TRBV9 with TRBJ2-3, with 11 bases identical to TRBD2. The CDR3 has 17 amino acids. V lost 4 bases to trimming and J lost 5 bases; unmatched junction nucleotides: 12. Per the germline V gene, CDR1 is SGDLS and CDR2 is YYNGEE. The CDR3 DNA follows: TGTGCCAGCAGCCCTCTCTCGAATAGCGGGAGGGGAGATACGCAGTATTTT. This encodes CASSPLSNSGRGDTQYF.

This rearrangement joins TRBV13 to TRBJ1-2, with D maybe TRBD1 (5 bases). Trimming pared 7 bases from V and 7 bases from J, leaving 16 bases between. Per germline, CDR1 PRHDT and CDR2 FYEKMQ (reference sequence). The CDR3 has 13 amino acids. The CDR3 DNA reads TGTGCCAGCACCACCAGGGATTCATCTGGCTACACCTTC. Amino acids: CASTTRDSSGYTF.

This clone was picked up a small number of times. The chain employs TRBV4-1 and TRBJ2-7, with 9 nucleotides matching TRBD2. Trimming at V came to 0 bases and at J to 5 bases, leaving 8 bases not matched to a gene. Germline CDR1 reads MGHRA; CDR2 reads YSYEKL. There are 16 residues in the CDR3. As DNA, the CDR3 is TGCGCCAGCAGCCAAGATGAATGGGCGGGAGGGAACGAGCAGTACTTC. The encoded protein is CASSQDEWAGGNEQYF.

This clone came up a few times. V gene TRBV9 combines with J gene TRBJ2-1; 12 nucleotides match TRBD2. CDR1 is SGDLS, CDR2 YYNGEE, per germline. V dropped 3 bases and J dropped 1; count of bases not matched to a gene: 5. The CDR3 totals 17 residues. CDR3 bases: TGTGCCAGCAGCGGCCGGACTAGCGGGACGTCCTACAATGAGCAGTTCTTC. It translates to CASSGRTSGTSYNEQFF. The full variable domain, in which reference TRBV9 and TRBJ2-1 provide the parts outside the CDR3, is DSGVTQTPKHLITATGQRVTLRCSPRSGDLSVYWYQQSLDQGLQFLIQYYNGEERAKGNILERFSAQQFPDLHSELNLSSLELGDSALYFCASSGRTSGTSYNEQFFGPGTRLTVL.

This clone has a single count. The CDR3 is CASSLGTVEKLFF. The CDR3 DNA sequence: TGTGCCAGTAGCCTAGGGACAGTTGAAAAACTGTTTTTT. The rearrangement joins TRBV19 to TRBJ1-4; 7 bases align to TRBD1. Germline CDR1 is LNHDA and CDR2 is SQIVND (reference sequence). The CDR3 extends over 13 amino acids. With V trimmed by 6 bases and J by 7 bases, 5 bases remained unmatched. Based on the CDR3 plus reference TRBV19 and TRBJ1-4, the full variable domain is DGGITQSPKYLFRKEGQNVTLSCEQNLNHDAMYWYRQDPGQGLRLIYYSQIVNDFQKGDIAEGYSVSREKKESFPLTVTSAQKNPTAFYLCASSLGTVEKLFFGSGTQLSVL.

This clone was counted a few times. The CDR3 protein is CASSWRKNTGELFF. The CDR3 coding sequence is TGTGCCAGCTCGTGGAGGAAGAACACCGGGGAGCTGTTTTTT. The V call is TRBV2, the J call TRBJ2-2; a weak D match, TRBD2 (5 bases). CDR1 is SNHLY, CDR2 FYNNEI, per germline. V shed 8 bases and J shed 1 base, with 11 bases lying between them. The CDR3 is 14 residues long.

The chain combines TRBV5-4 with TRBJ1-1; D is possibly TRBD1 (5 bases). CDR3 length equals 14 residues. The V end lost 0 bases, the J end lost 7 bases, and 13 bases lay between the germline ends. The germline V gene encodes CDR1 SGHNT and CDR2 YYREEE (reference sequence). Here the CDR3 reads CASSLAQGGSEAFF. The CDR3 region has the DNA TGTGCCAGCAGCTTGGCGCAGGGAGGCAGTGAAGCTTTCTTT.

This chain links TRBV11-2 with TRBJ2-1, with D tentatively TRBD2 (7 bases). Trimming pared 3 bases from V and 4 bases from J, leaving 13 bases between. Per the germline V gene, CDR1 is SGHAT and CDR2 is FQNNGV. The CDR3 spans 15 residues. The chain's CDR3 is CASSFTQGGYNEQFF. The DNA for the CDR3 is TGTGCCAGCAGCTTCACACAGGGAGGGTACAATGAGCAGTTCTTC.

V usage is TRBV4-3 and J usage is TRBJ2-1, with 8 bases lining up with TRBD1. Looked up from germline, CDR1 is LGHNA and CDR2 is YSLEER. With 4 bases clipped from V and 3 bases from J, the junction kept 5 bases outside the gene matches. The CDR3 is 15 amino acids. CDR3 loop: CASSPQGALYNEQFF. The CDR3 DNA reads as TGCGCCAGCAGCCCCCAGGGGGCCCTCTACAATGAGCAGTTCTTC.

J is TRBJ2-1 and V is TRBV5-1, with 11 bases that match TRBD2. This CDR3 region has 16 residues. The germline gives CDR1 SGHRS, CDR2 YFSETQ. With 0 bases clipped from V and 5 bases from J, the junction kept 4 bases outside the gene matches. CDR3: CASSLDLAGGNNEQFF. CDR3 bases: TGCGCCAGCAGCTTGGACCTAGCGGGAGGTAACAATGAGCAGTTCTTC.

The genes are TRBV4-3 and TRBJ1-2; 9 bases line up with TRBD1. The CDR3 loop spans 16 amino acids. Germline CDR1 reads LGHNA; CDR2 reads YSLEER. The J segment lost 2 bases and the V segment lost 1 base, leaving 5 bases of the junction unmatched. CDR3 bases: TGCGCCAGCAGCCAAGTCCGGGGACAGGGAAACTATGGCTACACCTTC. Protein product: CASSQVRGQGNYGYTF.

This chain's CDR3 is CASSLATGGIGELFF. In DNA, the CDR3 is TGTGCCAGCAGCTTAGCAACGGGAGGTATTGGGGAGCTGTTTTTT. This chain links TRBV7-6 with TRBJ2-2, with 7 positions matching TRBD2. Germline V gene sequence: CDR1 SGHVS, CDR2 FNYEAQ. V dropped 0 bases and J dropped 8; count of bases not matched to a gene: 6. The CDR3 length is 15 residues. Full variable domain (remainder filled in from reference TRBV7-6 and TRBJ2-2): GAGVSQSPRYKVTKRGQDVALRCDPISGHVSLYWYRQALGQGPEFLTYFNYEAQQDKSGLPNDRFSAERPEGSISTLTIQRTEQRDSAMYRCASSLATGGIGELFFGEGSRLTVL.

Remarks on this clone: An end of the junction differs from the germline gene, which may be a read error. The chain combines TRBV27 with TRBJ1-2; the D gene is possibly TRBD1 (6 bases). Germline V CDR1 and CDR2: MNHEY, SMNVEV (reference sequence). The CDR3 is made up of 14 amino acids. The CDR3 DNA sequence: TGTGCCAGCAGTTTCGGGGATGGTGGGACAAAGGAGATCTTC. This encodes CASSFGDGGTKEIF.

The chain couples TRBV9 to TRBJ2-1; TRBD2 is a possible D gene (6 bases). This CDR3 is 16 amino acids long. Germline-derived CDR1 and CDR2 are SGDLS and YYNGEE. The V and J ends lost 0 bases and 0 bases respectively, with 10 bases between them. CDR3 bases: TGTGCCAGCAGCGTAGGTAGCGGTAGCTCCTACAATGAGCAGTTCTTC. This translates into CASSVGSGSSYNEQFF.

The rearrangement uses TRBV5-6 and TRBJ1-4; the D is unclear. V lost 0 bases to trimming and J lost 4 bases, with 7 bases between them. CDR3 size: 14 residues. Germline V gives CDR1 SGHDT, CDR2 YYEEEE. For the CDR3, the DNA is TGTGCCAGCAGCTTGGGCAGGAATAATGAAAAACTGTTTTTT. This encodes CASSLGRNNEKLFF.

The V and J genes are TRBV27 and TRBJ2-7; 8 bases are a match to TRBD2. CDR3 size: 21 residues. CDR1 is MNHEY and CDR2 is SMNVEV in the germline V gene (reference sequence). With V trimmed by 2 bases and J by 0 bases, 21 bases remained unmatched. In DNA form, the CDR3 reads TGTGCCAGCAGTTTACGGGCCCAGGGACTAGGCGGCAGAACAAGCTCCTACGAGCAGTACTTC. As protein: CASSLRAQGLGGRTSSYEQYF.

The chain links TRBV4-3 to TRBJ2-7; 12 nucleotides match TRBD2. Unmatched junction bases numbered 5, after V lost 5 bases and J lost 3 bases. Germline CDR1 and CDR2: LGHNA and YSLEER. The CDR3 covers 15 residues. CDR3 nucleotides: TGCGCCAGCAGCTCTCGACTAGCGGGAGACTACGAGCAGTACTTC. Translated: CASSSRLAGDYEQYF.

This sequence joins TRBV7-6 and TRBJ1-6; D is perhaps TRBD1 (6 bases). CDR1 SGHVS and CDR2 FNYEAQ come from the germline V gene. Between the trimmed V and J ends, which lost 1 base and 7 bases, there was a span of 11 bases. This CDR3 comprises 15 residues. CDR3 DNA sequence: TGTGCCAGCAGCTTAGTGGCCGGGACAAATTCACCCCTCCACTTT. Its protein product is CASSLVAGTNSPLHF.

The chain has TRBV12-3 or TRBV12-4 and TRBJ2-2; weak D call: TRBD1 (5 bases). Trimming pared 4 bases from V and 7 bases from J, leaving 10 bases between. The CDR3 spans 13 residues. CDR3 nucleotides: TGTGCCAGCAGTTGGCAGGGATACGGGGAGCTGTTTTTT. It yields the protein CASSWQGYGELFF.

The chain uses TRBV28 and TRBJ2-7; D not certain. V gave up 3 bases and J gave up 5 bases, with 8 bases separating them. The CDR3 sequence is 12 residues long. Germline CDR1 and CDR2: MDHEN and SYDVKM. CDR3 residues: CASSLRYNEQYF. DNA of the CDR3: TGTGCCAGCAGTTTGAGGTACAACGAGCAGTACTTC.

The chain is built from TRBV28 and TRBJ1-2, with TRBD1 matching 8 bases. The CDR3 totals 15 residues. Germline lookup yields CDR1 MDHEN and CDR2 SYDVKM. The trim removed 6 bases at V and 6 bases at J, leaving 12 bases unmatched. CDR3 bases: TGTGCCAGCAGCCTCACTCCGGACAGGGTCCATGGCTACACCTTC. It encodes CASSLTPDRVHGYTF.

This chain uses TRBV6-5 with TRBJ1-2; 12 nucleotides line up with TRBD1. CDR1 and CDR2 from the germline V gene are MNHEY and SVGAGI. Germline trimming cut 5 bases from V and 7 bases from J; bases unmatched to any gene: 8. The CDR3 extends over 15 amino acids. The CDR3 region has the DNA TGTGCCAGCAGTACTGGGACAGGGGGCTTGACTGGCTACACCTTC. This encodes CASSTGTGGLTGYTF.

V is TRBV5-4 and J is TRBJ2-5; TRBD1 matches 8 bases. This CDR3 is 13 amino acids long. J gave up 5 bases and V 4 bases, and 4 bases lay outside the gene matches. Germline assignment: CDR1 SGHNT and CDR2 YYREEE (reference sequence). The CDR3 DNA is TGTGCCAGCAGCCCGGACAGGGTGGAGACCCAGTACTTC. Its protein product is CASSPDRVETQYF.